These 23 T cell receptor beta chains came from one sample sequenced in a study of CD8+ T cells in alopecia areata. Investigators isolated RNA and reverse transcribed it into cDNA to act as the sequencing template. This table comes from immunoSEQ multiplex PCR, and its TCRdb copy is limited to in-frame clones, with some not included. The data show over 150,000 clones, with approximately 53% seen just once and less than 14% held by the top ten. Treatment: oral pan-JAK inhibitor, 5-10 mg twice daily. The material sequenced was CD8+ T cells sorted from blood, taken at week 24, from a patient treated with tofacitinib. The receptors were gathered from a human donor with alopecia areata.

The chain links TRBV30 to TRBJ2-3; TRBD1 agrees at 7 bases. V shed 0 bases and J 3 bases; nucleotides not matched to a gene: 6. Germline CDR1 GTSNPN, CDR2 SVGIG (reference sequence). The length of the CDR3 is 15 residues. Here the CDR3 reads CAWSVPSRGTDTQYF. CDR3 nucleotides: TGTGCCTGGAGTGTCCCCTCCAGGGGGACAGATACGCAGTATTTT.

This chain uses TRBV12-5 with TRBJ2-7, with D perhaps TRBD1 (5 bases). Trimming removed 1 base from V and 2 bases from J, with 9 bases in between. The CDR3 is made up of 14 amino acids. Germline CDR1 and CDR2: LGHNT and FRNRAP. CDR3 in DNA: TGTGCTAGTGGTTTGGCCACAGGACCCTACGAGCAGTACTTC. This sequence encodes CASGLATGPYEQYF.

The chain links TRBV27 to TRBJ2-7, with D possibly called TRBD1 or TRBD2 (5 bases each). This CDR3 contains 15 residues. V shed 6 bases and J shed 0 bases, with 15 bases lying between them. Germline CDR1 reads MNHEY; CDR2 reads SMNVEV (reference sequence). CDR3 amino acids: CASSFGDASSYEQYF. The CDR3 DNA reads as TGTGCCAGCAGCTTCGGGGACGCTAGCTCCTACGAGCAGTACTTC.

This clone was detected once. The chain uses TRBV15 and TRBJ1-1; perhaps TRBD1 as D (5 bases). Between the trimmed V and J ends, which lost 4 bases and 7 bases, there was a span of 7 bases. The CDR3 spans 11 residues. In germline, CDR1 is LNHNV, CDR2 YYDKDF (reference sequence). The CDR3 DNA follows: TGTGCCACCAGCATGGGGGGTGAAGCTTTCTTT. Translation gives CATSMGGEAFF.

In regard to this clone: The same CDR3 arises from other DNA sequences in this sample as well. This CDR3 is CSVLVNTEAFF. CDR3 sequence (DNA): TGCAGCGTTCTTGTGAACACTGAAGCTTTCTTT. V is TRBV29-1 and J is TRBJ1-1; D unresolved. The CDR3 has 11 residues. CDR1 and CDR2 (germline): SQVTM, ANQGSEA. Trimming removed 5 bases from V and 0 bases from J, with 4 bases in between.

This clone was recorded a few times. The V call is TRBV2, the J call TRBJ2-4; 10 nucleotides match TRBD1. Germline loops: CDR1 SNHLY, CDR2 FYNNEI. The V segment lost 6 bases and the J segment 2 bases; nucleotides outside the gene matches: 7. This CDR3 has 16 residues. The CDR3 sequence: CASSGRQGATKNIQYF. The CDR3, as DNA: TGTGCCAGCAGCGGGAGACAGGGGGCGACCAAAAACATTCAGTACTTC.

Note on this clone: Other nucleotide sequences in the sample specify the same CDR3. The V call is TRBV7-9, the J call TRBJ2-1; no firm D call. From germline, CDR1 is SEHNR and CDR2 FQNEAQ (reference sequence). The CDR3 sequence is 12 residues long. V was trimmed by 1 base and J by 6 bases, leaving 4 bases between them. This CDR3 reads CASSLGVNEQFF. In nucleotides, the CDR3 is TGTGCCAGCAGCTTAGGAGTCAATGAGCAGTTCTTC.

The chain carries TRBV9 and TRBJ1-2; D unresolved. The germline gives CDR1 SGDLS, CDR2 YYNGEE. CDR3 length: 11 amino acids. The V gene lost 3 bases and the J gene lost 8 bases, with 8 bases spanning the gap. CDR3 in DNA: TGTGCCAGCAGCGGCGTCCCGGGCTACACCTTC. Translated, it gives CASSGVPGYTF.

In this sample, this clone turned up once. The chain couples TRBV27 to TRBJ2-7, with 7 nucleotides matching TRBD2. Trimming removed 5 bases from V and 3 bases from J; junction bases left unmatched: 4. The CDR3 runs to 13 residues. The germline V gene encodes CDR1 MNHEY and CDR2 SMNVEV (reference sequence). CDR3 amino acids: CASSPPGGYEQYF. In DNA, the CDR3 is TGTGCCAGCAGTCCACCGGGGGGCTACGAGCAGTACTTC.

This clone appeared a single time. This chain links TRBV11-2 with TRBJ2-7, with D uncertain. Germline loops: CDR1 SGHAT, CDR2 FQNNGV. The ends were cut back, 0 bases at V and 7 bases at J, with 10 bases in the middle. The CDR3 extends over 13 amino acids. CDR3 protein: CASSLDPPYEQYF. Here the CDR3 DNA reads TGTGCCAGCAGCTTAGACCCACCTTATGAGCAGTACTTC. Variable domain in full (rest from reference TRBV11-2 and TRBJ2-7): EAGVAQSPRYKIIEKRQSVAFWCNPISGHATLYWYQQILGQGPKLLIQFQNNGVVDDSQLPKDRFSAERLKGVDSTLKIQPAKLEDSAVYLCASSLDPPYEQYFGPGTRLTVT.

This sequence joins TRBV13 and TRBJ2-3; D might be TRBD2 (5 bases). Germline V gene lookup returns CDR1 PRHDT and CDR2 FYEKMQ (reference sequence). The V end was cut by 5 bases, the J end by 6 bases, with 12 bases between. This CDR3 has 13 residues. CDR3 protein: CASSPEAQDTQYF. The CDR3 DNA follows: TGTGCCAGCAGCCCGGAGGCGCAGGATACGCAGTATTTT.

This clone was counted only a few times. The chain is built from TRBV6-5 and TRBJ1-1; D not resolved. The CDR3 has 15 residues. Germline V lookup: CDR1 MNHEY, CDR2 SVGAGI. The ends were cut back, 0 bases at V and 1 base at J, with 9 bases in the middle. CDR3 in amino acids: CASSYSLASNTEAFF. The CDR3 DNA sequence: TGTGCCAGCAGTTACTCATTAGCGTCGAACACTGAAGCTTTCTTT.

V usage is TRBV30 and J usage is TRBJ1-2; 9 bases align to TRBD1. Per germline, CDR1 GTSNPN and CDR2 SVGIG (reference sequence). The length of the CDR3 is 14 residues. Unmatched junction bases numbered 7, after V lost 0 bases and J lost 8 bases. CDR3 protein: CAWSVSGQGEGYTF. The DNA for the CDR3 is TGTGCCTGGAGTGTATCGGGACAGGGTGAGGGCTACACCTTC.

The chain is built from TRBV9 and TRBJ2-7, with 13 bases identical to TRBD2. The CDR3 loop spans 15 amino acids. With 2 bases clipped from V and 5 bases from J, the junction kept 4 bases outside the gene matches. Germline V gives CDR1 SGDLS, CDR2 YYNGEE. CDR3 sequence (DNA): TGTGCCAGCAGCGTCACTAGCGGGGGGGCCCACGAGCAGTACTTC. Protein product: CASSVTSGGAHEQYF.

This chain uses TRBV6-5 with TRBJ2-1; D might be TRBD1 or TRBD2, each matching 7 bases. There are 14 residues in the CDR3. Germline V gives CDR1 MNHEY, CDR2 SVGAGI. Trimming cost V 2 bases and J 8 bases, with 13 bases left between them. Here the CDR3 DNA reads TGTGCCAGCAGTTACAACCAGGGGGGGGATGAGCAGTTCTTC. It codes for CASSYNQGGDEQFF.

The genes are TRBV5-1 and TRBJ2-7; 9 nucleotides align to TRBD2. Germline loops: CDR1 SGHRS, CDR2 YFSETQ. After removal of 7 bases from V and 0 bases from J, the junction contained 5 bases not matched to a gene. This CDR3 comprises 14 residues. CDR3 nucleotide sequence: TGCGCCAGCCGTAGCGGGGGAAGCTCCTACGAGCAGTACTTC. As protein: CASRSGGSSYEQYF.

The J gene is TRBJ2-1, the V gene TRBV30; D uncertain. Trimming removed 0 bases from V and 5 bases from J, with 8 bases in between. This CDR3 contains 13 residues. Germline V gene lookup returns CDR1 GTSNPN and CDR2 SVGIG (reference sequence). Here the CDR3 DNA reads TGTGCCTGGAGTGTCGGTCAGAACAATGAGCAGTTCTTC. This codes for CAWSVGQNNEQFF.

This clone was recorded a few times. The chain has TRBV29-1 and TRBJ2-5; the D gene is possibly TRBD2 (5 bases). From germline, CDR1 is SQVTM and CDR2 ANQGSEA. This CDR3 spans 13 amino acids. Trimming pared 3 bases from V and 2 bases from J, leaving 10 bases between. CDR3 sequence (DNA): TGCAGCGTTGAGGTCGGACTGCAAGAGACCCAGTACTTC. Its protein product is CSVEVGLQETQYF.

CDR3 nucleotide sequence: TGTGCCTGGGGTGGACGCGTCGGGGAAAAACTGTTTTTT. Translating gives CAWGGRVGEKLFF. The rearrangement uses TRBV30 and TRBJ1-4; D gene uncertain. The germline CDR1 and CDR2 sequences are GTSNPN and SVGIG (reference sequence). This CDR3 has 13 amino acids. V was cut by 5 bases and J by 8 bases, with 15 bases left in between.

CDR3 in amino acids: CAWSLQINTEAFF. The DNA of the CDR3 is TGTGCCTGGAGTTTACAGATTAACACTGAAGCTTTCTTT. The chain employs TRBV30 and TRBJ1-1, with unresolved D. The germline V gene has CDR1 GTSNPN and CDR2 SVGIG (reference sequence). The CDR3 length is 13 residues. With 2 bases removed from V and 2 bases from J, the gap between germline ends came to 9 bases. The full variable domain, in which reference TRBV30 and TRBJ1-1 provide the parts outside the CDR3, is SQTIHQWPATLVQPVGSPLSLECTVEGTSNPNLYWYRQAAGRGLQLLFYSVGIGQISSEVPQNLSASRPQDRQFILSSKKLLLSDSGFYLCAWSLQINTEAFFGQGTRLTVV.

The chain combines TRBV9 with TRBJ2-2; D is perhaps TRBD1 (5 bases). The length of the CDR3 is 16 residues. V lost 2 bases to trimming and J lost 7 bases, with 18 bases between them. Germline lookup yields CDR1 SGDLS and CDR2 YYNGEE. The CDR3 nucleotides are TGTGCCAGCAGCGTTGGGGCCCATTTAGTTGTCGGGGAGCTGTTTTTT. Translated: CASSVGAHLVVGELFF. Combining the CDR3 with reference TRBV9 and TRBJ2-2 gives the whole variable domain DSGVTQTPKHLITATGQRVTLRCSPRSGDLSVYWYQQSLDQGLQFLIQYYNGEERAKGNILERFSAQQFPDLHSELNLSSLELGDSALYFCASSVGAHLVVGELFFGEGSRLTVL.

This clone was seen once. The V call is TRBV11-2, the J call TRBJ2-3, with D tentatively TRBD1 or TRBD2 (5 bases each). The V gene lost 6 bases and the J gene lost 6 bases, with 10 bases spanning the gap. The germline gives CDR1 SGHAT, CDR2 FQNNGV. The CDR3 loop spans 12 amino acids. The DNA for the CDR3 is TGTGCCAGCAGGCTAGGGGAGGATACGCAGTATTTT. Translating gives CASRLGEDTQYF.

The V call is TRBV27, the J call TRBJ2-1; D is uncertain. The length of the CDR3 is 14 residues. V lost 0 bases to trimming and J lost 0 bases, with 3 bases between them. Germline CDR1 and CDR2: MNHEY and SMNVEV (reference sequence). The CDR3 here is CASSLSGSYNEQFF. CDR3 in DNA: TGTGCCAGCAGTTTATCGGGCTCCTACAATGAGCAGTTCTTC.